This TCR beta chain was observed in a study of cytomegalovirus exposure and HLA in healthy donors (dated by TCRdb to between 2016 and 2019). Turning to the overall study: In an earlier analysis of roughly 500 of the donors, about 270 Gb of sequence data and some 120 million unique TCR beta sequences from roughly 190 million T cells were reported. To predict cytomegalovirus infection status, the study combined high-throughput TCR immunosequencing, statistical association of individual TCRs with disease status, and machine learning. The genetic ancestry cluster associated with self-reported Caucasian donors included over 80% of the 398 genotyped donors. The study profiled the T cell repertoires of about 720 subjects by immunosequencing and related them to cytomegalovirus serostatus. Every discovery cohort repertoire had been produced on one sequencing platform. An early release that covered 500 to 800 HLA-typed donors contained around 300 gigabases of sequencing data and about 84 million unique TCR sequences. In the later analysis, no new phenotypic data were used to find candidate immune exposures; instead, reliance was placed on TCR beta sequences and their occurrence across donors. Among roughly 400 genotyped donors of the cohort, an average of around 250,000 unique TCR beta nucleotide sequences was sequenced per donor, of which roughly 17% were non-productive. Alongside the repertoire data, information on donor age, sex, ethnicity and CMV serostatus was compiled. HLA typing covered class I and class II loci at four-digit resolution. In a later genetic analysis, genome-wide SNP genotypes for about three fifths of the 666 donors were used, and that subset was treated as a discovery cohort. Besides the first cohort of roughly 640 subjects, a separate validation cohort made up of roughly 120 different subjects was used. About five DR-DQ haplotypes were treated as single units for association and clustering because of strong linkage in the cohort. The study was designed to test whether signatures of past pathogen exposure could be identified by cataloging public T cell receptors. In an earlier analysis of about 590 of the donors, high-throughput TCR beta sequencing was used to judge whether each TCR beta V gene segment behaved as functional or pseudogenic. The number of donors typed differed by locus, with about 629-640 for A, B, C, DRB1 and DQB1, roughly 520 for DQA1, 600 to 610 for DPA1, and 472 for DPB1. A later analysis re-examined previously published TCR beta repertoires from roughly 650 donors and added high-resolution HLA genotyping to investigate patterns of TCR occurrence.

Results the study describes overall, beyond this receptor: An association between a missense DCLRE1C variant and V-gene and J-gene trimming of TCR beta chains was found in a later genetic analysis and replicated in an independent cohort. Most TCR sequences were seen in very few donors, while some public TCRs were found in many individuals. In a later analysis, several top co-occurrence clusters were reported to appear linked to parvovirus B19, influenza, CMV and Epstein-Barr virus. A further reported finding was that TCR beta sequences accurately predicted the HLA-A and HLA-B alleles for most subjects in the first cohort. A cluster of highly shared sequence variants was judged likely to represent a technical artifact of the sequencing pipeline. A later analysis found that TCR association rates varied across HLA loci, with DRB1 alleles showing the most associated TCRs and HLA-C alleles the fewest. A later analysis found that most CMV-associated TCR beta chains appeared HLA-restricted, with HLA associations seemingly driven largely by CMV exposure. It was suggested by the authors that the approach could potentially be generalized to other disease states and immunological phenotypes. Assigning TCR associations to individual alleles was difficult when HLA alleles, especially DR and DQ, strongly co-occurred. A later genetic analysis reported fewer N-insertions in productive TCRs among donors in an Asian-associated ancestry cluster than the approximately 700-donor mean. In a later analysis, HLA-associated TCR beta chains were found to be more clonally expanded and to have lower generation probabilities than equally common non-associated chains. The earlier analysis of almost 600 of the donors excluded 15 to 20 rarely observed V segments, including chromosome 9 orphons, because counts were too low. CMV serostatus was the only immune exposure information available for the cohort. Three of the identified cytomegalovirus-associated TCR beta chains were confirmed in vitro to be specific for cytomegalovirus antigens. Linkage disequilibrium might explain the correlated functional status among segregating V segments, but an unknown experimental factor could not be excluded. A later analysis associated 16,951 TCR beta sequences with specific HLA alleles at a false discovery rate of 0.05. HLA typing was unavailable for some donors at each locus, so association tests used only the typed subset. In this cohort, only TCR beta chains were sequenced, and detectable features were limited by the absence of alpha or paired-chain data. The presence/absence analyses assumed that sequencing depth was roughly uniform across donors, and that assumption may not be true. The classifier was reported to diagnose cytomegalovirus status with high specificity and sensitivity in both the original and validation cohorts. Some IMGT-functional V segments, including TRBV6-2 and TRBV6-3, could not be told apart with the 87-base-pair reads, so those segments were excluded. Broadly in line with IMGT annotations, most TCR beta V segments showed up in productive rearrangements about 87% or about 30% of the time in an earlier analysis of several hundred of the donors. The study gave a list of about 150 TCR beta chains associated with cytomegalovirus.

In regard to this clone: This clone's antigen is unknown.

Compared with germline, V lacks 6 bases and J lacks 9 bases; bases without a gene match: 8. Measured from the cysteine to the phenylalanine, the CDR3 is 13 residues long. Only the CDR3 DNA is retained, 39 bases long and in frame from the first base. CDR1 and CDR2 were assigned from the germline V gene as SNHLY and FYNNEI. The cohort consisted of 600 to 700 healthy bone marrow donors. At the time of sampling, all cohort members were nominally healthy, though unrecorded immune exposures were likely present. The donor was CMV seronegative and belonged to the group of more than 300 seronegative cohort members. Every donor gave a peripheral blood sample, and the peripheral blood mononuclear cells from that sample were used for TCR beta sequencing. The Qiagen DNeasy Blood Extraction Kit was used to extract genomic DNA from the blood cell samples. The library was built by means of the immunoSEQ multiplex PCR assay. A mixture of 60 forward primers for TCR Vbeta segments and 13 reverse primers for TCR Jbeta segments was used in the multiplex PCR. The CDR3 region of rearranged TCR beta genes was amplified from genomic DNA by a multiplex PCR assay. The Illumina HiSeq System was used to sequence the amplified TCR beta libraries as 87-base-pair reads. On the study's bioinformatics: In a later analysis, 70 million to 95 million unique TCR beta chains were counted across the approximately 670 repertoires, and approximately 11 million of these chains were shared by at least two donors. To remove PCR and sequencing errors, raw reads were error-corrected and collapsed into unique sequences using a nearest-neighbor algorithm that merged closely related sequences. CDR3 sequences were aligned to IMGT reference sequences to assign V, D and J gene segments. Each retained sequence needed at least a six-nucleotide match to both a V gene segment and a J gene segment. Rearrangements were called productive when the CDR3 lacked stop codons and stayed in frame with V and J; all others were non-productive. CDR3 was defined by IMGT convention, running from the second conserved V-encoded cysteine to the conserved J-encoded phenylalanine. Sequences without an unambiguous match to a single V gene segment were excluded from the earlier analysis of several hundred of the donors. An earlier analysis of roughly 590 of the donors called V segments functional above 56.7% productive rearrangements and segregating when the between-donor standard deviation exceeded 5%. A statistical classification framework was built to diagnose cytomegalovirus status from the catalog of TCR beta chain sequences. A later analysis assigned V and J genes by comparing TCR nucleotide sequences with IMGT/GENE-DB human TR gene sequences. In a later analysis, CDR3 sequences and most-parsimonious VDJ recombination scenarios were assigned using the TCRdist pipeline. In a later analysis, each TCR beta chain was defined by its CDR3 amino acid sequence together with its V-gene family, and reads lacking a unique V-gene family were excluded. In a later analysis, several hundred highly shared, low-generation-probability nucleotide sequences were removed to address suspected cross-contamination and a sequencing artifact. In a later analysis, a clonal expansion index for each public chain was calculated from normalized within-repertoire ranks of inferred template counts. Generation probabilities in a later analysis came from a VDJ recombination model fitted to out-of-frame rearrangements, and those results were checked against IGoR. In a later analysis, TCR-TCR, TCR-HLA and TCR-CMV co-occurrence was scored with hypergeometric tests, and a repertoire-size bias correction was applied to TCR pairs. False discovery rates were estimated in a later analysis by permuting HLA or CMV assignments 20 times. A later analysis grouped co-occurring TCRs with DBSCAN, adding TCRdist sequence similarity when clustering within HLA-allele-positive subsets. Co-occurrence clustering excluded repertoires with fewer than 30,000 or more than 120,000 public chains, plus five with anomalous nucleotide sharing. TCRdb took this table from immuneACCESS and kept in-frame rearrangements with V and J called. Such tables lack part of the clones; where checked against another copy, unresolved V genes explain under half of the gap, and the rest is unexplained. V, J and clone size reflect that table, while D and trimming were determined from the DNA. Per the sample table, the count is about 200,000 clones. The ten biggest clones cover roughly 0.74% of the sample.

The chain uses TRBV2 and TRBJ2-7; TRBD1 matches 10 bases in the middle. The TCR comes from a boy aged 5-17 years in good health and CMV-seronegative. The sequencing input was PBMCs. Read as DNA, the sequence is TGTGCCAGCAGCTCCAGCGGGGACAGGGGGCAGTACTTC. Translated, it gives CASSSSGDRGQYF.